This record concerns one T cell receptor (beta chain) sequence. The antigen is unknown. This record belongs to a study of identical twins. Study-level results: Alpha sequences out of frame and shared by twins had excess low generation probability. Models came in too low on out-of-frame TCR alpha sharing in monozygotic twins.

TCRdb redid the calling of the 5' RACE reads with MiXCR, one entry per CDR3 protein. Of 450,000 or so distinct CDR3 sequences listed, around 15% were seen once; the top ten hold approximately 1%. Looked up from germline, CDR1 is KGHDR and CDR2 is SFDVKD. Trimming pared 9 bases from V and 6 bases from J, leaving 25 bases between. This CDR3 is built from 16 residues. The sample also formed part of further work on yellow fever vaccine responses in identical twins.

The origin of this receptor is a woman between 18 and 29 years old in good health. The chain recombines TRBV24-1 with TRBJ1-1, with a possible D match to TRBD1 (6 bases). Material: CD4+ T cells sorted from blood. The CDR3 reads CATQSRGGQRISEAFF. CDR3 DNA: TGTGCCACCCAGTCCAGAGGCGGACAGCGGATTTCTGAAGCTTTCTTT.